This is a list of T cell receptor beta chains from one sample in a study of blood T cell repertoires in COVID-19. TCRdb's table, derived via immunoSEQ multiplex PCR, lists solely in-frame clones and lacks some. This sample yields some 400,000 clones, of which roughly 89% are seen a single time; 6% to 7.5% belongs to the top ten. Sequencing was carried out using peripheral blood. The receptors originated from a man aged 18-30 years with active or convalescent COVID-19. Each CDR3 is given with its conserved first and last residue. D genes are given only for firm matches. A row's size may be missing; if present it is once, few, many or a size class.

TGTGCCAGCAGTTTAGGAGGACTCTATGGCTACACCTTC	CASSLGGLYGYTF	-	-	TRBJ1-2	TRBV27
TGTGCCAGCAGCTCTGGGGACAGGGTAGCCGGGGAGCTGTTTTTT	CASSSGDRVAGELFF	TRBD1	-	TRBJ2-2	TRBV7-6
TGTGCCAGCAGTTACTCGAACGGGAATGAAAAACTGTTTTTT	CASSYSNGNEKLFF	-	few	TRBJ1-4	TRBV6-5
TGTGCCAGCCTTAGGACAGGGAACACTGAAGCTTTCTTT	CASLRTGNTEAFF	TRBD1	-	TRBJ1-1	TRBV19
TGCGCCAGCAGCCAAGATAGCCGACGAGCTTTCTTT	CASSQDSRRAFF	-	-	TRBJ1-1	TRBV4-3
TGTGCCAGCAGCTTGCGAGATACGCAGTATTTT	CASSLRDTQYF	-	-	TRBJ2-3	TRBV5-6
TGTGCCATCGGGAGCAGTTCCTACGAGCAGTACTTC	CAIGSSSYEQYF	-	once	TRBJ2-7	TRBV10-3
TGTGCCAGCAGCCAAGGGGAGCTAGCGGGGATTAGTCTGGATACGCAGTATTTT	CASSQGELAGISLDTQYF	TRBD2	many	TRBJ2-3	TRBV4-2
TGTGCCAGTAGTAAATTTCTACCGGGGGAGCATGGCACTGAAGCTTTCTTT	CASSKFLPGEHGTEAFF	-	-	TRBJ1-1	TRBV19
TGTGCCAGTTCCATTTGGGGAGACAATCAGCCCCAGCATTTT	CASSIWGDNQPQHF	-	-	TRBJ1-5	TRBV19
TGCGCCAGCAGACTGACGGGGTATTCAAACACCATATATTTT	CASRLTGYSNTIYF	-	once	TRBJ1-3	TRBV5-1
TGTGCCAGCAGTTACCTCTACAGGGGCCTAGGGCCCCAGCATTTT	CASSYLYRGLGPQHF	TRBD1	-	TRBJ1-5	TRBV6-5
TGTGCCAGCAGCCAAGGGACAGCTTATAGCAATCAGCCCCAGCATTTT	CASSQGTAYSNQPQHF	-	-	TRBJ1-5	TRBV3-1/TRBV3-2